A selection of T cell receptor beta chains follows, all from one sample in a study of cytomegalovirus exposure and HLA in healthy donors. TCRdb keeps only in-frame clones here, not all; method: immunoSEQ multiplex PCR. The repertoire holds approximately 300,000 clones, with 80% as singletons. Specimen: PBMCs. These receptors came from a girl aged 2-10 years in good health and CMV-seronegative. CDR3s include the opening cysteine and the closing phenylalanine or tryptophan. The D gene is left open where the match is weak. Part of the rows lack a size; the others show once, few, many or a class for expanded clones.

J gene: TRBJ1-6; D gene: -; CDR3 length: 15; V gene: TRBV19; clone size: few; CDR3 DNA: TGTGCCAGTAGTATACATGGGCTTGTGAGTTCACCCCTCCACTTT; CDR3 protein: CASSIHGLVSSPLHF
J gene: TRBJ2-1; D gene: TRBD2; CDR3 length: 13; V gene: TRBV29-1; clone size: few; CDR3 DNA: TGCAGCGTTGCCAGCGGGATCGGAAATGAGCAGTTCTTC; CDR3 protein: CSVASGIGNEQFF
J gene: TRBJ1-6; D gene: -; CDR3 length: 13; V gene: TRBV5-6; clone size: once; CDR3 DNA: TGTGCCAGCGCTTCAGGGAGGAATTCACCCCTCCACTTT; CDR3 protein: CASASGRNSPLHF
J gene: TRBJ1-1; D gene: TRBD1; CDR3 length: 15; V gene: TRBV27; clone size: few; CDR3 DNA: TGTGCCAGCAGTCTCTTAGGACAGGGACTCACTGAAGCTTTCTTT; CDR3 protein: CASSLLGQGLTEAFF
J gene: TRBJ1-5; D gene: -; CDR3 length: 15; V gene: TRBV19; clone size: -; CDR3 DNA: TGTGCCAGTAGCCAAGAACCGAGGGGCAATCAGCCCCAGCATTTT; CDR3 protein: CASSQEPRGNQPQHF
J gene: TRBJ2-1; D gene: TRBD2; CDR3 length: 15; V gene: TRBV7-2; clone size: -; CDR3 DNA: TGTGCCAGCAGCTTACTAGCGGGGGGCAACAATGAGCAGTTCTTC; CDR3 protein: CASSLLAGGNNEQFF
J gene: TRBJ2-2; D gene: -; CDR3 length: 18; V gene: TRBV25-1; clone size: -; CDR3 DNA: TGTGCCAGCAGTGATTTAACAGGGGGGGGCTTGGGCACCGGGGAGCTGTTTTTT; CDR3 protein: CASSDLTGGGLGTGELFF
J gene: TRBJ2-7; D gene: TRBD2; CDR3 length: 15; V gene: TRBV6-5; clone size: once; CDR3 DNA: TGTGCCAGCAGTTACACGGGACTAGCGTCCTACGAGCAGTACTTC; CDR3 protein: CASSYTGLASYEQYF
J gene: TRBJ1-1; D gene: -; CDR3 length: 13; V gene: TRBV7-9; clone size: -; CDR3 DNA: TGTGCCAGCAGCTTAGCTCAGTATAATGAAGCTTTCTTT; CDR3 protein: CASSLAQYNEAFF
J gene: TRBJ1-5; D gene: TRBD1; CDR3 length: 14; V gene: TRBV5-6; clone size: -; CDR3 DNA: TGTGCCAGCAGCTTAAGGGACAGCAGTCAGCCCCAGCATTTT; CDR3 protein: CASSLRDSSQPQHF
J gene: TRBJ2-3; D gene: -; CDR3 length: 11; V gene: TRBV2; clone size: -; CDR3 DNA: TGTGCCAGCAGCTCTCTAGATACGCAGTATTTT; CDR3 protein: CASSSLDTQYF
J gene: TRBJ1-2; D gene: TRBD1; CDR3 length: 14; V gene: TRBV19; clone size: once; CDR3 DNA: TGTGCCAGTAGTCCAGGGACAGGGAACTATGGCTACACCTTC; CDR3 protein: CASSPGTGNYGYTF
J gene: TRBJ2-7; D gene: -; CDR3 length: 16; V gene: TRBV5-1; clone size: -; CDR3 DNA: TGCGCCAGCAGCTTGGCGCGACTGGGTGTACTTTCCGAGCAGTACTTC; CDR3 protein: CASSLARLGVLSEQYF
J gene: TRBJ2-7; D gene: -; CDR3 length: 15; V gene: TRBV19; clone size: -; CDR3 DNA: TGTGCCAGTAGTATAGGGGCAGGGAAGAGCTACGAGCAGTACTTC; CDR3 protein: CASSIGAGKSYEQYF
J gene: TRBJ2-2; D gene: -; CDR3 length: 15; V gene: TRBV5-1; clone size: -; CDR3 DNA: TGCGCCAGCAGGGACCTCGGGGGTAACACCGGGGAGCTGTTTTTT; CDR3 protein: CASRDLGGNTGELFF
J gene: TRBJ1-6; D gene: -; CDR3 length: 17; V gene: TRBV6-1; clone size: once; CDR3 DNA: TGTGCCAGCAGTGAACGACCCCCGCAGGGGTGGAAGTCACCCCTCCACTTT; CDR3 protein: CASSERPPQGWKSPLHF
J gene: TRBJ2-1; D gene: TRBD2; CDR3 length: 17; V gene: TRBV5-3; clone size: -; CDR3 DNA: TGTGCCAGAAGCTTGAGCCTAGCGGGGGACGGGTGCAATGAGCAGTTCTTC; CDR3 protein: CARSLSLAGDGCNEQFF
J gene: TRBJ1-5; D gene: TRBD1; CDR3 length: 18; V gene: TRBV7-8; clone size: few; CDR3 DNA: TGTGCCAGCAGCCCTCTGGCGGGCAGGGGGATTAGCAATCAGCCCCAGCATTTT; CDR3 protein: CASSPLAGRGISNQPQHF
J gene: TRBJ1-1; D gene: -; CDR3 length: 14; V gene: TRBV27; clone size: -; CDR3 DNA: TGTGCCAGCAGGGAGGGCGGGGGTGGCACTGAAGCTTTCTTT; CDR3 protein: CASREGGGGTEAFF
J gene: TRBJ1-6; D gene: TRBD1; CDR3 length: 16; V gene: TRBV30; clone size: few; CDR3 DNA: TGTGCCTGGACGGGACCCGGGACAGGTCAGAATTCACCCCTCCACTTT; CDR3 protein: CAWTGPGTGQNSPLHF
J gene: TRBJ2-1; D gene: TRBD2; CDR3 length: 15; V gene: TRBV15; clone size: -; CDR3 DNA: TGTGCCACCAGCAGAGATCAACTAGCGTGGGATGAGCAGTTCTTC; CDR3 protein: CATSRDQLAWDEQFF
J gene: TRBJ1-1; D gene: TRBD1; CDR3 length: 17; V gene: TRBV30; clone size: -; CDR3 DNA: TGTGCCTGGAGCGACAGGCGGGACAGCTCTAGGAGGACTGAAGCTTTCTTT; CDR3 protein: CAWSDRRDSSRRTEAFF
J gene: TRBJ2-5; D gene: -; CDR3 length: 15; V gene: TRBV7-9; clone size: once; CDR3 DNA: TGTGCCAGCAGCTTGGTGCCACAGGGTCAAGAGACCCAGTACTTC; CDR3 protein: CASSLVPQGQETQYF
J gene: TRBJ1-1; D gene: -; CDR3 length: 16; V gene: TRBV6-5; clone size: -; CDR3 DNA: TGTGCCAGCAGTTCTTCCGGGGGATTCTTGAACACTGAAGCTTTCTTT; CDR3 protein: CASSSSGGFLNTEAFF
J gene: TRBJ1-5; D gene: -; CDR3 length: 14; V gene: TRBV6-6; clone size: -; CDR3 DNA: TGTGCCAGCGCGGGGCCTGATAGCAATCAGCCCCAGCATTTT; CDR3 protein: CASAGPDSNQPQHF
J gene: TRBJ1-2; D gene: -; CDR3 length: 14; V gene: TRBV30; clone size: -; CDR3 DNA: TGTGCCTGGGGAGGTGGGTTAAGCAACTATGGCTACACCTTC; CDR3 protein: CAWGGGLSNYGYTF
J gene: TRBJ2-2; D gene: TRBD1; CDR3 length: 15; V gene: TRBV7-3; clone size: -; CDR3 DNA: TGTGCCAGCAGTAGGACAGGGGGCGCGCCCGGGGAGCTGTTTTTT; CDR3 protein: CASSRTGGAPGELFF